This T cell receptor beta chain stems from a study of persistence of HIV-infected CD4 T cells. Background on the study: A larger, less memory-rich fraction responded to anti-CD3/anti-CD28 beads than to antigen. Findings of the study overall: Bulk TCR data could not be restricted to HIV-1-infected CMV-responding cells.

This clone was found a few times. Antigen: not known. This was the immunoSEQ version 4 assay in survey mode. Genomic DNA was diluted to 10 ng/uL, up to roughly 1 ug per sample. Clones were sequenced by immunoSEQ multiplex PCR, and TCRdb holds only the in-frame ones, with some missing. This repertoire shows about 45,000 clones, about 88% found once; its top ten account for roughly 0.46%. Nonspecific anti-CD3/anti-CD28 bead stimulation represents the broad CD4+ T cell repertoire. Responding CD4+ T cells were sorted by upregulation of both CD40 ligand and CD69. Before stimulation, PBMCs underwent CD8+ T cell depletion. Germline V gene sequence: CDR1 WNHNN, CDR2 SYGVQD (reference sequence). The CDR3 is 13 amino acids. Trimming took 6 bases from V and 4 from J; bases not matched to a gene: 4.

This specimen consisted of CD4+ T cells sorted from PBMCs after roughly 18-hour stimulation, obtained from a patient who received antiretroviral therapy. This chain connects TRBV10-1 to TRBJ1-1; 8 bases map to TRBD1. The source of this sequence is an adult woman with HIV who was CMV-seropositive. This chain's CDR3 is CASRTTGGTEAFF. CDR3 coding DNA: TGCGCCAGCAGGACTACAGGGGGCACTGAAGCTTTCTTT.